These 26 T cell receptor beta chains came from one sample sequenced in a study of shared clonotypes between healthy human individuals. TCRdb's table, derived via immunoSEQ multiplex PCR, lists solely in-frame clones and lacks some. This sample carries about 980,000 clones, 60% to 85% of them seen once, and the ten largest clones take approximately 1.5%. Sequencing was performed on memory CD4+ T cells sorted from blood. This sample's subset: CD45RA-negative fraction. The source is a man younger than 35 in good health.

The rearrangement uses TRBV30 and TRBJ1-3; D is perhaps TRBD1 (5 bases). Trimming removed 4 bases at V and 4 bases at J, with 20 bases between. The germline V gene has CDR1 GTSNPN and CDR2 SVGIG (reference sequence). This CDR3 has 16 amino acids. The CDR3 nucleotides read TGTGCCTGGATGGGCGGGACTATTTCTTTCGGAAACACCATATATTTT. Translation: CAWMGGTISFGNTIYF.

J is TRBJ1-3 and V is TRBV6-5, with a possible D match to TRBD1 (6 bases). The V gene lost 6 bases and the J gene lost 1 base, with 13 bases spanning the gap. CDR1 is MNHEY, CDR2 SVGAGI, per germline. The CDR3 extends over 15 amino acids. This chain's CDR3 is CASSPQGISGNTIYF. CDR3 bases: TGTGCCAGCAGCCCCCAGGGGATATCTGGAAACACCATATATTTT.

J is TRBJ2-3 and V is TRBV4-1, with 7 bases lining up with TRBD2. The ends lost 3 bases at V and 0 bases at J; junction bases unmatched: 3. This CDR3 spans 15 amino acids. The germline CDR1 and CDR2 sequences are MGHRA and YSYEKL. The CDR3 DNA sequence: TGCGCCAGCAGCCAGGTAGCGGGTAGCACAGATACGCAGTATTTT. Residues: CASSQVAGSTDTQYF.

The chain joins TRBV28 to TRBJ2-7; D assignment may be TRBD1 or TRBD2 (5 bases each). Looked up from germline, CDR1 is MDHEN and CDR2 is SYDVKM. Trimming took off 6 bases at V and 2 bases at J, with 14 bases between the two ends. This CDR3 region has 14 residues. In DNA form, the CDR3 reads TGTGCCAGCAGCCGAGGGACGGATACCTACGAGCAGTACTTC. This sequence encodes CASSRGTDTYEQYF.

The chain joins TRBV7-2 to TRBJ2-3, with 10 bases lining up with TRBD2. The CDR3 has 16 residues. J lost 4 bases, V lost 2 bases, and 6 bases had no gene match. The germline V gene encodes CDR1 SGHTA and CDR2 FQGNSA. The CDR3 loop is CASSLMASGRPDTQYF. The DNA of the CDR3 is TGTGCCAGCAGCTTAATGGCTAGCGGGAGACCAGATACGCAGTATTTT. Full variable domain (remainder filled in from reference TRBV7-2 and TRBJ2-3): GAGVSQSPSNKVTEKGKDVELRCDPISGHTALYWYRQSLGQGLEFLIYFQGNSAPDKSGLPSDRFSAERTGGSVSTLTIQRTQQEDSAVYLCASSLMASGRPDTQYFGPGTRLTVL.

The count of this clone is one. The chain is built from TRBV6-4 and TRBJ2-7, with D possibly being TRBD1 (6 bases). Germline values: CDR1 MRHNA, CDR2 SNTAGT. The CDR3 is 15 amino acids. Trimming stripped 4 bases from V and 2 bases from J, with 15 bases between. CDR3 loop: CASSVQTGPAYEQYF. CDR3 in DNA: TGTGCCAGCAGTGTCCAGACAGGACCGGCCTACGAGCAGTACTTC.

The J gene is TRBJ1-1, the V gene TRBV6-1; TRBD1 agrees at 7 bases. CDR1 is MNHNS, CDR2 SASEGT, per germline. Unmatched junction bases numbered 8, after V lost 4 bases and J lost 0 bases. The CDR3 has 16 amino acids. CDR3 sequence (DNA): TGTGCCAGCAGTGCACCCGGGACAGTTGTGAACACTGAAGCTTTCTTT. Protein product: CASSAPGTVVNTEAFF.

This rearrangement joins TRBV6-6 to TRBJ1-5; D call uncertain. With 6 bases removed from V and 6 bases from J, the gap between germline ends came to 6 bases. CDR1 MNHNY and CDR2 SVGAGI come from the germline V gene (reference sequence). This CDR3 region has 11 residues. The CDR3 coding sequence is TGTGCCAGCAGCACGGGTCAGCCCCAGCATTTT. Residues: CASSTGQPQHF.

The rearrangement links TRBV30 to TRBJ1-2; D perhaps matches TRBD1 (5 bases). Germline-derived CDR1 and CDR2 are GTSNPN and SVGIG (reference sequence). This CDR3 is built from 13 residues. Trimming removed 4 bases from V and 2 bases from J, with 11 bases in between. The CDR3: CAWTAGRNYGYTF. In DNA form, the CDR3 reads TGTGCCTGGACCGCAGGGAGAAACTATGGCTACACCTTC. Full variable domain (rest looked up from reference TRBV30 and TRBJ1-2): SQTIHQWPATLVQPVGSPLSLECTVEGTSNPNLYWYRQAAGRGLQLLFYSVGIGQISSEVPQNLSASRPQDRQFILSSKKLLLSDSGFYLCAWTAGRNYGYTFGSGTRLTVV.

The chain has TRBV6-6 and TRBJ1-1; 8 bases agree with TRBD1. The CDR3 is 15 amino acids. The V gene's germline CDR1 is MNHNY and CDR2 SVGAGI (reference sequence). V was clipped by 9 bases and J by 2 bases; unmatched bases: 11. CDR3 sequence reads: CASKKWGQVNTEAFF. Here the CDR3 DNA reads TGTGCCAGTAAAAAGTGGGGACAGGTCAACACTGAAGCTTTCTTT.

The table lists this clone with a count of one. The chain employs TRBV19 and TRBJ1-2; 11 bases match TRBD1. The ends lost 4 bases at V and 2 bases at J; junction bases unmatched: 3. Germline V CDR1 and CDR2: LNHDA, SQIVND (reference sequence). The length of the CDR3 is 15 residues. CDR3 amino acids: CASSSRDRGNYGYTF. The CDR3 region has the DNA TGTGCCAGTAGTAGCCGGGACAGGGGGAACTATGGCTACACCTTC.

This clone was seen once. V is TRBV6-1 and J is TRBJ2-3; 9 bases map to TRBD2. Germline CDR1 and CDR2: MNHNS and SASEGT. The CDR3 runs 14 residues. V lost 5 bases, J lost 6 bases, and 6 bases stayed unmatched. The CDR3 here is CASSMTLAGDTQYF. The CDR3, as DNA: TGTGCCAGCAGTATGACTCTAGCGGGGGATACGCAGTATTTT.

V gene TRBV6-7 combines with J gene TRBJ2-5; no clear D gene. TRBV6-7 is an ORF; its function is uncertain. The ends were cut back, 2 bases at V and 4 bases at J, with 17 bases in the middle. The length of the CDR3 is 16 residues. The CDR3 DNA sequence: TGTGCCAGCAGTTACACGAACCGACTGGGGTCAGAGACCCAGTACTTC. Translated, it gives CASSYTNRLGSETQYF.

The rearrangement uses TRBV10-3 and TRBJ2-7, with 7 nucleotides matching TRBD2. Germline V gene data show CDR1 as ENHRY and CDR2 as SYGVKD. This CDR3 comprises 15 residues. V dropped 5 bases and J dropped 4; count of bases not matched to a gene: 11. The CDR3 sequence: CAISYGTQAGYEQYF. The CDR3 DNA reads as TGTGCCATCAGTTATGGAACCCAAGCGGGATACGAGCAGTACTTC.

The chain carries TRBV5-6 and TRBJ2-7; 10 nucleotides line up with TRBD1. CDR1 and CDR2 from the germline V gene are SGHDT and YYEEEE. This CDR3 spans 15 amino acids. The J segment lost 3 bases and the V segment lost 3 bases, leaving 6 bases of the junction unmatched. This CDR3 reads CASSSIGTGDYEQYF. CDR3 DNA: TGTGCCAGCAGCTCGATCGGGACAGGGGACTACGAGCAGTACTTC.

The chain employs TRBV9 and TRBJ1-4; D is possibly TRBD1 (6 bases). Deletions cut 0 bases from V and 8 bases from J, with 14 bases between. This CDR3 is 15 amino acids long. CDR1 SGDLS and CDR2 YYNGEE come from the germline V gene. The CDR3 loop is CASSVAPLTGEKLFF. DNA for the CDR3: TGTGCCAGCAGCGTAGCTCCATTGACAGGAGAAAAACTGTTTTTT.

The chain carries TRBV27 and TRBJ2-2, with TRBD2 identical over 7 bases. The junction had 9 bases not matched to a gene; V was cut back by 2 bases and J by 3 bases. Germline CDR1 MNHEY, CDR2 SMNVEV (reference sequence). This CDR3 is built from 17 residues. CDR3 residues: CASSLTRGSPYTGELFF. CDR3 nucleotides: TGTGCCAGCAGTTTAACCCGCGGGAGTCCGTACACCGGGGAGCTGTTTTTT.

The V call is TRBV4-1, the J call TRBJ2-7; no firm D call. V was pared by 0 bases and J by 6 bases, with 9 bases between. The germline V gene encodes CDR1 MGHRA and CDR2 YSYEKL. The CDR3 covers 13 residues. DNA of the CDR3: TGCGCCAGCAGCCAAGAGGCCCTCGGCGAGCAGTACTTC. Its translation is CASSQEALGEQYF.

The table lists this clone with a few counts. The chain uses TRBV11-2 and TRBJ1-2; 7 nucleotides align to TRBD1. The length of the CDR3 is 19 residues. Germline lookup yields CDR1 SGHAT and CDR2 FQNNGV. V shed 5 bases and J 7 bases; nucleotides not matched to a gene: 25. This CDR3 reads CASSPGGPTGTLLRGGYTF. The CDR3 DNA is TGTGCCAGCAGCCCCGGGGGCCCGACAGGGACCCTTCTTAGGGGTGGCTACACCTTC.

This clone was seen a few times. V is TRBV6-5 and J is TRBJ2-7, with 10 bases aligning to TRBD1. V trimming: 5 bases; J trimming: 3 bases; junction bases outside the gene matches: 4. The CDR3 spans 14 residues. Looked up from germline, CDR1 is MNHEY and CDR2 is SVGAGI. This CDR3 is CASSPTGGLYEQYF. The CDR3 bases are TGTGCCAGCAGTCCGACAGGGGGCCTCTACGAGCAGTACTTC.

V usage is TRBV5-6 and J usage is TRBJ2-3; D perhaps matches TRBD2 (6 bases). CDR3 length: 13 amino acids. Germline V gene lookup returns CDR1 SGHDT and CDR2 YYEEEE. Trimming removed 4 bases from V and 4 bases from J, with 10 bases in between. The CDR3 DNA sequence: TGTGCCAGCAGCGGGAGGATCCCAGATACGCAGTATTTT. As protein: CASSGRIPDTQYF.

The CDR3 DNA reads as TGTGCCAGCAGCGACAGGGCTAGCAATCAGCCCCAGCATTTT. It yields the protein CASSDRASNQPQHF. The chain joins TRBV5-6 to TRBJ1-5, with 7 bases matching TRBD1. Germline V gene sequence: CDR1 SGHDT, CDR2 YYEEEE. This CDR3 contains 14 residues. Unmatched junction bases numbered 1, after V lost 4 bases and J lost 0 bases.

The CDR3 region is CASNQASWTDNTGELFF. CDR3 nucleotide sequence: TGTGCCAGCAACCAAGCGAGTTGGACAGATAACACCGGGGAGCTGTTTTTT. This rearrangement joins TRBV5-8 to TRBJ2-2; D possibly corresponds to TRBD1 (6 bases). The CDR3 totals 17 residues. The germline V gene has CDR1 SGHTS and CDR2 YDEGEE. V lost 6 bases to trimming and J lost 2 bases, with 20 bases between them.

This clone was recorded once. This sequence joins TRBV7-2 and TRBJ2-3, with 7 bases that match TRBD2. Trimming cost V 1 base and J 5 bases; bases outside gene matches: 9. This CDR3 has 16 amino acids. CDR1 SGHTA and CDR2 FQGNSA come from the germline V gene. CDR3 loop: CASSLGQAGPQDTQYF. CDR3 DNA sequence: TGTGCCAGCAGCTTAGGCCAAGCGGGGCCCCAAGATACGCAGTATTTT. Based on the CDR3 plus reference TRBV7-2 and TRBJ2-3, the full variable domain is GAGVSQSPSNKVTEKGKDVELRCDPISGHTALYWYRQSLGQGLEFLIYFQGNSAPDKSGLPSDRFSAERTGGSVSTLTIQRTQQEDSAVYLCASSLGQAGPQDTQYFGPGTRLTVL.

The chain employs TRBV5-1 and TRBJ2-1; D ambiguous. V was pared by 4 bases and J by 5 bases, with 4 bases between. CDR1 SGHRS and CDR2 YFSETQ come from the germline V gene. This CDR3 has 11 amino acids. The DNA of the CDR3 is TGCGCCAGCAGCCCCGACAATGAGCAGTTCTTC. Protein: CASSPDNEQFF.

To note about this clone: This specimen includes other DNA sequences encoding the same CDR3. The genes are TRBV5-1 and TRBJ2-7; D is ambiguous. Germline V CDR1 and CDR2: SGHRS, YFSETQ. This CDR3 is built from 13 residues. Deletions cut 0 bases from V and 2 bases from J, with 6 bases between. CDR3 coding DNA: TGCGCCAGCAGCTTGGCAGGAACCTACGAGCAGTACTTC. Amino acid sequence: CASSLAGTYEQYF.